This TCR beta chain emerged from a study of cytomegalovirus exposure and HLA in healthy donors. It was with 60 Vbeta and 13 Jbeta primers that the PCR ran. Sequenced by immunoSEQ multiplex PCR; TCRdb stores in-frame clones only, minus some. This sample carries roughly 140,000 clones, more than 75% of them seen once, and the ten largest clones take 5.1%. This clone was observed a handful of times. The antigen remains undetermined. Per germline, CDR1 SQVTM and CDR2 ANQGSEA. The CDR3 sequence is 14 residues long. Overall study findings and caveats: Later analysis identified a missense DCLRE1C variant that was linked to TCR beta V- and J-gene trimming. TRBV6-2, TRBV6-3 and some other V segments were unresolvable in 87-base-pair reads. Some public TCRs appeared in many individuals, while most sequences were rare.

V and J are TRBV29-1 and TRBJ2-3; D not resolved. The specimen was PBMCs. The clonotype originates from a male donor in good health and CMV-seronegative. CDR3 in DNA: TGCAGTTTGACTGGGTTGGCCGGAACAGATACGCAGTATTTT. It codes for CSLTGLAGTDTQYF.